The 28 T cell receptor beta chains in this list originate from one sample, sequenced in a study of blood T cell repertoires in COVID-19. The table came from immunoSEQ multiplex PCR; TCRdb's copy has only in-frame clones and leaves some out. In the table there are approximately 100,000 clones, approximately 81% of which are singletons. Sequencing was carried out using peripheral blood. Every receptor here comes from a man older than 75 with acute or convalescent COVID-19.

For the CDR3, the DNA is TGTGCCAGCAGTGGTATTGGAGGGGCCGACCTAGCCAAAAACATTCAGTACTTC. It encodes CASSGIGGADLAKNIQYF. The rearrangement joins TRBV6-1 to TRBJ2-4, with D tentatively TRBD2 (6 bases). CDR1 is MNHNS and CDR2 is SASEGT in the germline V gene. CDR3 size: 18 residues. V lost 4 bases, J lost 0 bases, and 19 bases lay in between.

This chain connects TRBV3-1 (or the pseudogene TRBV3-2) to TRBJ1-2; the D is unclear. The V and J ends lost 0 bases and 2 bases respectively, with 4 bases between them. Looked up from germline, CDR1 is LGHDT and CDR2 is YNNKEL (reference sequence). This CDR3 is built from 13 residues. This chain's CDR3 is CASSQEGNYGYTF. The CDR3, as DNA: TGTGCCAGCAGCCAAGAGGGCAACTATGGCTACACCTTC.

V and J are TRBV3-1 (or the pseudogene TRBV3-2) and TRBJ1-5; 10 bases line up with TRBD1. V shed 3 bases, J shed 6 bases, and the junction held 5 bases outside the gene matches. Germline CDR1 is LGHDT and CDR2 is YNNKEL (reference sequence). CDR3 size: 15 residues. CDR3: CASSQGTGVGQPQHF. The CDR3 DNA reads as TGTGCCAGCAGCCAGGGGACAGGGGTAGGTCAGCCCCAGCATTTT.

This chain links TRBV19 with TRBJ1-5; D call uncertain. Germline V lookup: CDR1 LNHDA, CDR2 SQIVND (reference sequence). V lost 3 bases to trimming and J lost 2 bases, with 11 bases between them. This CDR3 is 15 amino acids long. The CDR3 region has the DNA TGTGCCAGTAGTATTCAGAGGTCGGGCAATCAGCCCCAGCATTTT. Protein sequence: CASSIQRSGNQPQHF.

This chain connects TRBV6-5 to TRBJ1-2; D is unclear. This CDR3 is 12 amino acids long. Germline assignment: CDR1 MNHEY and CDR2 SVGAGI. V was shortened by 7 bases and J by 4 bases, with 10 bases between the two germline ends. The CDR3 here is CASTNGGYGYTF. In DNA form, the CDR3 reads TGTGCCAGCACTAACGGAGGCTATGGCTACACCTTC.

The V call is TRBV4-1, the J call TRBJ2-3; 7 bases fit TRBD2. Trimming at V came to 1 base and at J to 1 base, leaving 2 bases not matched to a gene. This CDR3 comprises 15 residues. The germline V gene encodes CDR1 MGHRA and CDR2 YSYEKL. CDR3 loop: CASSQGLAGTDTQYF. For the CDR3, the DNA is TGCGCCAGCAGCCAAGGTCTAGCGGGCACAGATACGCAGTATTTT.

The rearrangement links TRBV7-9 to TRBJ2-1; TRBD2 agrees at 10 bases. Germline assignment: CDR1 SEHNR and CDR2 FQNEAQ (reference sequence). CDR3 size: 15 residues. J lost 12 bases, V lost 1 base, and 9 bases had no gene match. The CDR3 sequence: CASSLGLAGTLGQFF. DNA for the CDR3: TGTGCCAGCAGCTTAGGACTAGCGGGCACCCTTGGGCAGTTCTTC.

In this sample, this clone turned up a few times. The chain carries TRBV30 and TRBJ1-1; no reliable D call. Trimming shortened V by 0 bases and J by 0 bases, and 11 bases separated the two germline ends. Germline CDR1 and CDR2: GTSNPN and SVGIG (reference sequence). This CDR3 contains 15 residues. The CDR3 DNA follows: TGTGCCTGGAGTGTAGTCCGTCAGTTGAACACTGAAGCTTTCTTT. The encoded protein is CAWSVVRQLNTEAFF.

The table lists this clone with a count of one. At one end the junction does not follow the germline gene, possibly because of a read error. The chain has TRBV9 and TRBJ2-3, with D possibly TRBD2 on 7 matching bases. This CDR3 is 18 amino acids long. Germline lookup yields CDR1 SGDLS and CDR2 YYNGEE. The CDR3 protein is CASTVHSTSGGPTDTQYF. CDR3 coding DNA: TGTGCCAGCACCGTACACTCTACGTCGGGGGGCCCCACAGATACGCAGTATTTT.

The J gene is TRBJ2-1, the V gene TRBV19, with 13 bases aligning to TRBD2. The CDR3 covers 16 residues. Germline V CDR1 and CDR2: LNHDA, SQIVND (reference sequence). The trim removed 0 bases at V and 9 bases at J, leaving 5 bases unmatched. The CDR3 DNA follows: TGTGCCAGTAGTATAGAGACTAGCGGGAGGCAAGGTGAGCAGTTCTTC. This gives the protein CASSIETSGRQGEQFF.

This clone was counted a single time. The chain links TRBV9 to TRBJ1-3, with a weak D call TRBD1 (6 bases). The CDR3 spans 15 residues. Germline CDR1 SGDLS, CDR2 YYNGEE. Trimming shortened V by 3 bases and J by 4 bases, and 14 bases separated the two germline ends. Written as DNA, the CDR3 is TGTGCCAGCAGCGCCCAGGGGAAAGCGGGAAACACCATATATTTT. Translated, it gives CASSAQGKAGNTIYF.

The chain combines TRBV5-6 with TRBJ1-1; 7 bases match TRBD1. V lost 5 bases and J lost 5; bases outside the gene matches: 9. Germline CDR1 SGHDT, CDR2 YYEEEE. The CDR3 covers 14 residues. The CDR3 here is CASSSTGVGTEAFF. CDR3 DNA sequence: TGTGCCAGCAGTTCCACAGGGGTTGGGACTGAAGCTTTCTTT.

The rearrangement joins TRBV11-3 to TRBJ1-6; D remains ambiguous. Trimming took 1 base from V and 9 from J, leaving 19 bases between them. The V gene's germline CDR1 is SGHNT and CDR2 YENEEA. CDR3 length: 17 amino acids. In DNA form, the CDR3 reads TGTGCCAGCAGCTTAGGAATGCGGGCCCTTTTTCGTTCACCCCTCCACTTT. As protein: CASSLGMRALFRSPLHF. The entire variable domain, with the rest obtained from reference TRBV11-3 and TRBJ1-6, is as follows: EAGVVQSPRYKIIEKKQPVAFWCNPISGHNTLYWYLQNLGQGPELLIRYENEEAVDDSQLPKDRFSAERLKGVDSTLKIQPAELGDSAVYLCASSLGMRALFRSPLHFGNGTRLTVT.

V gene TRBV5-4 combines with J gene TRBJ2-7; D perhaps matches TRBD1 (5 bases). The CDR3 sequence is 14 residues long. CDR1 and CDR2 from the germline V gene are SGHNT and YYREEE (reference sequence). Trimming took 4 bases from V and 4 from J, leaving 15 bases between them. The CDR3 nucleotides are TGTGCCAGCAGCGACAAATGGTCAGGGTACGAGCAGTACTTC. Protein: CASSDKWSGYEQYF. The full variable domain, in which reference TRBV5-4 and TRBJ2-7 provide the parts outside the CDR3, is ETGVTQSPTHLIKTRGQQVTLRCSSQSGHNTVSWYQQALGQGPQFIFQYYREEENGRGNFPPRFSGLQFPNYSSELNVNALELDDSALYLCASSDKWSGYEQYFGPGTRLTVT.

This sequence joins TRBV27 and TRBJ2-2, with D maybe TRBD1 (7 bases). The CDR3 covers 16 residues. V was trimmed by 5 bases and J by 3 bases, leaving 16 bases between them. Germline-derived CDR1 and CDR2 are MNHEY and SMNVEV (reference sequence). The CDR3 bases are TGTGCCAGCAGTAGCACAGGGGCGGGGTACACCGGGGAGCTGTTTTTT. Its translation is CASSSTGAGYTGELFF.

This rearrangement joins TRBV11-3 to TRBJ2-7, with a possible D match to TRBD1 (5 bases). Per germline, CDR1 SGHNT and CDR2 YENEEA. The V end lost 3 bases, the J end lost 3 bases, and 6 bases lay between the germline ends. This CDR3 is built from 12 residues. The CDR3 loop reads CASSLQGYEQYF. DNA of the CDR3: TGTGCCAGCAGCTTGCAGGGCTACGAGCAGTACTTC.

The V and J genes are TRBV6-5 and TRBJ1-4; 9 positions match TRBD1. Germline CDR1 is MNHEY and CDR2 is SVGAGI. Germline trimming cut 6 bases from V and 8 bases from J; bases unmatched to any gene: 10. CDR3 length equals 15 residues. This CDR3 reads CASRKMDRGAEKLFF. As DNA, the CDR3 is TGTGCCAGCAGAAAAATGGACAGGGGAGCAGAAAAACTGTTTTTT.

The V call is TRBV5-1, the J call TRBJ1-2; D not certain. V lost 0 bases and J lost 2, with 17 bases in between. Germline-derived CDR1 and CDR2 are SGHRS and YFSETQ. The CDR3 length is 17 residues. The CDR3 coding sequence is TGCGCCAGCAGCTTGGGGGGTATTTCAAGCGGAAACTATGGCTACACCTTC. As protein: CASSLGGISSGNYGYTF.

The chain links TRBV5-1 to TRBJ1-5; 9 bases map to TRBD1. V lost 2 bases, J lost 6 bases, and 6 bases stayed unmatched. The CDR3 consists of 15 residues. CDR1 and CDR2 from the germline V gene are SGHRS and YFSETQ. The chain's CDR3 is CASSLTGGEGQPQHF. The CDR3 DNA follows: TGCGCCAGCAGCTTAACAGGGGGCGAGGGTCAGCCCCAGCATTTT.

V and J are TRBV7-2 and TRBJ2-1; maybe TRBD2 (5 bases). CDR3 length equals 13 residues. Germline loops: CDR1 SGHTA, CDR2 FQGNSA. V shed 4 bases and J shed 9 bases, with 13 bases lying between them. Here the CDR3 reads CASSSILDLEQFF. The DNA of the CDR3 is TGTGCCAGCAGCTCTATACTAGATCTTGAGCAGTTCTTC.

The rearrangement uses TRBV18 and TRBJ1-4; 9 positions match TRBD1. The CDR3 is 14 amino acids. CDR1 and CDR2 (germline): KGHSH, LQKENI. V lost 3 bases and J lost 6; bases outside the gene matches: 2. For the CDR3, the DNA is TGTGCCAGCTCACCGGGACAGGGATATGAAAAACTGTTTTTT. Its protein product is CASSPGQGYEKLFF.

The V gene is TRBV28, the J gene TRBJ2-7; 16 nucleotides align to TRBD2. Trimming cost V 6 bases and J 8 bases; bases outside gene matches: 4. The germline gives CDR1 MDHEN, CDR2 SYDVKM. The CDR3 runs 14 residues. In DNA form, the CDR3 reads TGTGCCAGCAGGCCGGGACTAGCGGGAGGGAAGCAGTACTTC. It codes for CASRPGLAGGKQYF.

This clone was recorded a few times. This rearrangement joins TRBV5-5 to TRBJ1-5; perhaps TRBD1 as D (6 bases). This CDR3 region has 15 residues. The V end was cut by 4 bases, the J end by 4 bases, with 15 bases between. From germline, CDR1 is SGHKS and CDR2 YYEKEE (reference sequence). CDR3 nucleotides: TGTGCCAGCAGCATGGGGGGGCATTGGAATCAGCCCCAGCATTTT. Amino acid sequence: CASSMGGHWNQPQHF. Supplemented by reference TRBV5-5 and TRBJ1-5, the full variable domain reads DAGVTQSPTHLIKTRGQQVTLRCSPISGHKSVSWYQQVLGQGPQFIFQYYEKEERGRGNFPDRFSARQFPNYSSELNVNALLLGDSALYLCASSMGGHWNQPQHFGDGTRLSIL.

In this sample, this clone turned up once. This chain links TRBV5-1 with TRBJ1-6, with TRBD1 matching over 9 bases. The CDR3 is made up of 15 amino acids. Germline trimming cut 3 bases from V and 5 bases from J; bases unmatched to any gene: 3. CDR1 is SGHRS, CDR2 YFSETQ, per germline. The CDR3 region is CASSSRTGDNSPLHF. CDR3 nucleotides: TGCGCCAGCAGCTCCCGGACAGGGGATAATTCACCCCTCCACTTT. The entire variable domain, with the rest obtained from reference TRBV5-1 and TRBJ1-6, is as follows: KAGVTQTPRYLIKTRGQQVTLSCSPISGHRSVSWYQQTPGQGLQFLFEYFSETQRNKGNFPGRFSGRQFSNSRSEMNVSTLELGDSALYLCASSSRTGDNSPLHFGNGTRLTVT.

The chain recombines TRBV24-1 with TRBJ1-5, with 7 bases that match TRBD1. The junction had 10 bases not matched to a gene; V was cut back by 4 bases and J by 5 bases. The germline V gene encodes CDR1 KGHDR and CDR2 SFDVKD. The CDR3 totals 16 residues. The CDR3 loop is CATSEGGQGDHQPQHF. The CDR3 nucleotides are TGTGCCACCAGTGAAGGAGGGCAGGGGGACCATCAGCCCCAGCATTTT.

The J gene is TRBJ2-7, the V gene TRBV12-3 or TRBV12-4; 7 bases match TRBD1. The CDR3 runs to 12 residues. The V gene end was trimmed by 9 bases and the J gene end by 1 base; junction bases not matched to a gene: 3. The CDR3 loop is CASQDRSYEQYF. CDR3 nucleotide sequence: TGTGCCAGTCAGGACAGGTCCTACGAGCAGTACTTC.

The chain links TRBV19 to TRBJ2-7; possible D gene TRBD1, 6 bases. Per germline, CDR1 LNHDA and CDR2 SQIVND (reference sequence). The CDR3 has 12 amino acids. Between the trimmed V and J ends, which lost 6 bases and 3 bases, there was a span of 9 bases. The CDR3 region has the DNA TGTGCCAGTAGAGCAGGGGACTACGAGCAGTACTTC. It translates to CASRAGDYEQYF.

The DNA of the CDR3 is TGTGCCAGCAGCCTCCGCCCGGGACACATGAACACTGAAGCTTTCTTT. This encodes CASSLRPGHMNTEAFF. This chain connects TRBV13 to TRBJ1-1; a possible D gene is TRBD1 (6 bases). The length of the CDR3 is 16 residues. Germline V lookup: CDR1 PRHDT, CDR2 FYEKMQ (reference sequence). Trimming took off 5 bases at V and 0 bases at J, with 16 bases between the two ends.